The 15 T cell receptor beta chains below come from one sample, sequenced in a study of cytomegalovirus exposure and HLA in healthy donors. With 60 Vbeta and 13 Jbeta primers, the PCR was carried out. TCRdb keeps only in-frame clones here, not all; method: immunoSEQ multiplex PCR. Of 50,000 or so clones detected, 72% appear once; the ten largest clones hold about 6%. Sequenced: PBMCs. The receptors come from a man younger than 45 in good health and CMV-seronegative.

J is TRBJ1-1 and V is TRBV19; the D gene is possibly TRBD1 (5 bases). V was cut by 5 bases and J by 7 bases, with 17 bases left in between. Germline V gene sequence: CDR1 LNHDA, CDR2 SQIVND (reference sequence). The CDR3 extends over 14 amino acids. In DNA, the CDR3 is TGTGCCAGTAGTGCCAAGGGGATGTGGGGTGAAGCTTTCTTT. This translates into CASSAKGMWGEAFF.

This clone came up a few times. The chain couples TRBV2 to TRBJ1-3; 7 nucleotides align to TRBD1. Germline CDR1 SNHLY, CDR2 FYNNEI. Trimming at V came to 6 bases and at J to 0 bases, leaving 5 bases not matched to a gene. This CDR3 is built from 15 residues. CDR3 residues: CASRLGQTSGNTIYF. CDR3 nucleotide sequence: TGTGCCAGCAGACTGGGACAGACCTCTGGAAACACCATATATTTT.

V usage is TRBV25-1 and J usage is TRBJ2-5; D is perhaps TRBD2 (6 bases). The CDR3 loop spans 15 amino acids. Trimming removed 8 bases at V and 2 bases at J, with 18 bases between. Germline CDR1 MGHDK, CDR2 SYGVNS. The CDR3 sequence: CASWGLGPSQETQYF. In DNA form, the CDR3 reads TGTGCCAGCTGGGGACTCGGCCCATCTCAAGAGACCCAGTACTTC.

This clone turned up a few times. This CDR3 reads CASSSLDRGRNEQFF. As DNA, the CDR3 is TGTGCCAGCAGCTCCCTGGACAGGGGGCGAAATGAGCAGTTCTTC. The chain has TRBV6-1 and TRBJ2-1, with TRBD1 matching 11 bases. Germline CDR1 is MNHNS and CDR2 is SASEGT. This CDR3 is built from 15 residues. The V segment lost 6 bases and the J segment 7 bases; nucleotides outside the gene matches: 8.

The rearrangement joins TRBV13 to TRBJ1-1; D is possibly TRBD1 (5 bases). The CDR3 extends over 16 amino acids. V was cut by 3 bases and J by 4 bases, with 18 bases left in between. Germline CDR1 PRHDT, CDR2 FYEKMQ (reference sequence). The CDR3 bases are TGTGCCAGCAGCTTCGGGTCTGTCCAGGGTAGCACTGAAGCTTTCTTT. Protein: CASSFGSVQGSTEAFF.

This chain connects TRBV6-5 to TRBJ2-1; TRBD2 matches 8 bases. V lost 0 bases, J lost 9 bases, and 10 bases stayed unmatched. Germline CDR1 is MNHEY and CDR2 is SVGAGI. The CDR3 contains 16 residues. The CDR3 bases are TGTGCCAGCAGTTACTCTAGCGGGGCCCCACCCACTGAGCAGTTCTTC. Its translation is CASSYSSGAPPTEQFF.

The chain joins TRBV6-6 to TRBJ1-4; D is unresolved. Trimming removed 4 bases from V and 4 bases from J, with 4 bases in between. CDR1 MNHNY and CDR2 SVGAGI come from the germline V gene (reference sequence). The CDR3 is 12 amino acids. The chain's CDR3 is CASSFNNEKLFF. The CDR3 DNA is TGTGCCAGCAGTTTCAATAATGAAAAACTGTTTTTT.

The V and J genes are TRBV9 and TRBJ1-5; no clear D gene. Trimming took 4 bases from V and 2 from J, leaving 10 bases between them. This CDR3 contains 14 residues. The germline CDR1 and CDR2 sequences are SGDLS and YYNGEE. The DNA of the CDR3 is TGTGCCAGCAGCAAGCGAGCAGGCAATCAGCCCCAGCATTTT. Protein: CASSKRAGNQPQHF.

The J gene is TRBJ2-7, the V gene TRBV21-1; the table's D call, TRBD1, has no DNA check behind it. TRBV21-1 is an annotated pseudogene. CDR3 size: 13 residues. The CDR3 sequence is CASSQGLVYEQYF. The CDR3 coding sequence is TGTGCCAGCTCGCAGGGTTTGGTCTACGAGCAGTACTTC.

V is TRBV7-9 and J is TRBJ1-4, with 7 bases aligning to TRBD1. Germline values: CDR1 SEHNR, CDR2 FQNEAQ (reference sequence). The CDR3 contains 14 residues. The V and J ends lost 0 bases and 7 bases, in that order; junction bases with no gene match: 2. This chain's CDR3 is CASSLAGTAEKLFF. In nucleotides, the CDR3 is TGTGCCAGCAGCTTAGCCGGGACAGCTGAAAAACTGTTTTTT.

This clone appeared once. CDR3 DNA: TGTGCCAGCAGTAATTCGGGACTCTTCACAGATACGCAGTATTTT. Protein: CASSNSGLFTDTQYF. V usage is TRBV6-1 and J usage is TRBJ2-3, with D possibly matching TRBD2 (6 bases). The CDR3 length is 15 residues. Trimming left V 5 bases short and J 2 bases short, with 14 bases between. The germline V gene has CDR1 MNHNS and CDR2 SASEGT.

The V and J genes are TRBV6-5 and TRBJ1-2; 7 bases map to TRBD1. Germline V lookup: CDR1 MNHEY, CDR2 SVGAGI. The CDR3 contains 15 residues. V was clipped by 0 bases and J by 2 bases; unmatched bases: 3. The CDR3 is CASSYSRDSNYGYTF. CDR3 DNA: TGTGCCAGCAGTTACTCCAGGGACAGCAACTATGGCTACACCTTC.

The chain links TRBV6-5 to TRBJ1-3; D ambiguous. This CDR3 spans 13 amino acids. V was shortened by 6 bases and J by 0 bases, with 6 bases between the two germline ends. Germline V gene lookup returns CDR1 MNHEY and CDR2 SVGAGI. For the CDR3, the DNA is TGTGCCAGCAGGATCAGCTCTGGAAACACCATATATTTT. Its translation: CASRISSGNTIYF.

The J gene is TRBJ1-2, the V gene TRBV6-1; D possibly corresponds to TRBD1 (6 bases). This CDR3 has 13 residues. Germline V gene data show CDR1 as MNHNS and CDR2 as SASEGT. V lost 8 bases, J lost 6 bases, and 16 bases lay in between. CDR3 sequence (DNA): TGTGCCAGCCGAGAGCAGGGGCGGGATGGCTACACCTTC. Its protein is CASREQGRDGYTF.

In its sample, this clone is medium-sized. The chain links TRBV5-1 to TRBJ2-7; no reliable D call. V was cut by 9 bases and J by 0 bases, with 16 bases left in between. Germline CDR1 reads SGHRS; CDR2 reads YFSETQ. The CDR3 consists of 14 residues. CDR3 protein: CAIGRHLSSYEQYF. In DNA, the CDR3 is TGCGCCATCGGCCGACACTTGAGCTCCTACGAGCAGTACTTC.